This T cell receptor (beta chain) was sequenced during a study of response to subunit inactivated influenza vaccine. CDR3 length equals 12 residues. Germline values: CDR1 SGDLS, CDR2 YYNGEE. Deletions cut 2 bases from V and 5 bases from J, with 4 bases between. TCRdb reprocessed the RT-PCR reads via MiXCR and lists one record per CDR3 protein. The data contain 650,000 to 850,000 distinct CDR3 sequences, 14% of them singletons. This clonotype occurred a few times. This clonotype was sampled from a man aged 50-60 years who received an inactivated influenza vaccine. Sequencing used PBMCs from blood, obtained around 15 days before vaccination. The chain has TRBV9 and TRBJ2-2; D is undetermined. The CDR3 spells CASSVTTGELFF. The CDR3 DNA sequence: TGTGCCAGCAGCGTTACAACCGGGGAGCTGTTTTTT.